Below are 3 T cell receptor beta chains sequenced from a single sample in a study of long-term antiretroviral therapy in people with HIV. They ran version v3.0 of the immunoSEQ assay at survey level. Libraries were prepared by immunoSEQ multiplex PCR; TCRdb keeps only in-frame clonotypes and omits some of them. Found here are fewer than 25,000 clones, 65% to 90% of them singletons; the top ten hold roughly 7%. The starting material was unsorted PBMCs, obtained 1.8 years before starting antiretroviral therapy. The source is a woman aged 25 to 45 with HIV.

In this sample, this clone turned up once. V usage is TRBV4-2 and J usage is TRBJ2-7; 7 nucleotides line up with TRBD1. Per the germline V gene, CDR1 is LGHNA and CDR2 is YNFKEQ. V trimming: 1 base; J trimming: 0 bases; junction bases outside the gene matches: 3. This CDR3 comprises 15 residues. The CDR3 sequence is CASSQGGTASYEQYF. The CDR3 DNA reads TGTGCCAGCAGCCAAGGAGGGACAGCCTCCTACGAGCAGTACTTC.

This rearrangement joins TRBV7-3 to TRBJ1-2, with D possibly TRBD1 on 5 matching bases. Germline values: CDR1 SGHTA, CDR2 FQGTGA. V was clipped by 2 bases and J by 3 bases, with 10 bases between them. The CDR3 runs to 14 residues. In nucleotides, the CDR3 is TGTGCCAGCAGCTTAGGGAGGGGAGACTATGGCTACACCTTC. It codes for CASSLGRGDYGYTF.

The rearrangement links TRBV5-6 to TRBJ1-2; D is undetermined. The germline V gene encodes CDR1 SGHDT and CDR2 YYEEEE. The V end was cut by 4 bases, the J end by 7 bases, with 14 bases between. The CDR3 is made up of 13 amino acids. CDR3 in amino acids: CASSERTNGGYTF. The CDR3 region has the DNA TGTGCCAGCAGCGAACGGACGAATGGTGGCTACACCTTC.